This is a list of T cell receptor beta chains from one sample in a study of T cells in Graves' hyperthyroidism and ophthalmopathy. Via MiXCR, TCRdb re-called the multiplex PCR reads, giving one row per CDR3 protein. Among hundreds of thousands of distinct CDR3 sequences, around 16% were seen once, and the ten largest hold roughly 15%. Input material: blood. These receptors originate from a woman aged 18-29 years with Graves' hyperthyroidism. Each CDR3 is given with its conserved first and last residue. Fields, in order: V gene, D gene, J gene, clone size, CDR3 protein, CDR3 DNA. A D gene is named only where the DNA matches it firmly. The size of a clone is reported for some rows only, either as once, few or many, or as a class for expanded clones.

V gene: TRBV6-1
D gene: -
J gene: TRBJ2-1
clone size: many
CDR3 protein: CASSEAWGDEQFF
CDR3 DNA: TGTGCCAGCAGTGAAGCCTGGGGCGATGAGCAGTTCTTC

V gene: TRBV2
D gene: -
J gene: TRBJ2-5
clone size: many
CDR3 protein: CASRNRAQETQYF
CDR3 DNA: TGTGCCAGTAGGAACAGGGCCCAAGAGACCCAGTACTTC

V gene: TRBV11-2
D gene: TRBD1
J gene: TRBJ2-7
clone size: many
CDR3 protein: CASSLGTGPSYEQYF
CDR3 DNA: TGTGCCAGCAGCCTAGGGACAGGCCCATCCTACGAGCAGTACTTC

V gene: TRBV28
D gene: -
J gene: TRBJ2-3
clone size: many
CDR3 protein: CASSFQEGSTDTQYF
CDR3 DNA: TGTGCCAGCAGTTTTCAGGAGGGGAGCACAGATACGCAGTATTTT

V gene: TRBV18
D gene: TRBD1
J gene: TRBJ1-6
clone size: few
CDR3 protein: CASSPLIRQGNSPLHF
CDR3 DNA: TGTGCCAGCTCACCATTGATCAGACAGGGGAATTCACCCCTCCACTTT

V gene: TRBV15
D gene: TRBD1
J gene: TRBJ1-6
clone size: once
CDR3 protein: CATSRDQGAMNSPLHF
CDR3 DNA: TGTGCCACCAGCAGAGATCAGGGGGCGATGAATTCACCCCTCCACTTT

V gene: TRBV10-3
D gene: -
J gene: TRBJ1-5
clone size: few
CDR3 protein: CAISLGVGDSNQPQHF
CDR3 DNA: TGTGCCATCAGCTTAGGGGTAGGAGATAGCAATCAGCCCCAGCATTTT

V gene: TRBV29-1
D gene: TRBD2
J gene: TRBJ2-5
clone size: few
CDR3 protein: CSVVGGETQYF
CDR3 DNA: TGCAGCGTTGTCGGGGGGGAGACCCAGTACTTC

V gene: TRBV11-2
D gene: TRBD1
J gene: TRBJ1-2
clone size: many
CDR3 protein: CASSPNRDRDGYGYTF
CDR3 DNA: TGTGCCAGCAGTCCAAACCGGGACAGGGACGGCTATGGCTACACCTTC

V gene: TRBV4-1
D gene: TRBD2
J gene: TRBJ2-2
clone size: many
CDR3 protein: CASSQGLAHTGELFF
CDR3 DNA: TGCGCCAGCAGCCAGGGACTAGCACACACCGGGGAGCTGTTTTTT

V gene: TRBV3-1
D gene: -
J gene: TRBJ2-1
clone size: -
CDR3 protein: CASSPRSFEQFF
CDR3 DNA: TGTGCCAGCAGCCCTAGGAGCTTTGAGCAGTTCTTC

V gene: TRBV20-1
D gene: -
J gene: TRBJ2-5
clone size: many
CDR3 protein: CSATNDQGVETQYF
CDR3 DNA: TGCAGTGCCACGAATGATCAGGGTGTGGAGACCCAGTACTTC

V gene: TRBV20-1
D gene: -
J gene: TRBJ2-7
clone size: many
CDR3 protein: CSAKDVQDTYEQYF
CDR3 DNA: TGCAGTGCTAAGGATGTCCAAGATACCTACGAGCAGTACTTC

V gene: TRBV12-3/TRBV12-4
D gene: -
J gene: TRBJ1-6
clone size: -
CDR3 protein: CASSFFWGQSPLHF
CDR3 DNA: TGTGCCAGCAGTTTTTTTTGGGGTCAGTCACCCCTCCACTTT

V gene: TRBV11-2
D gene: -
J gene: TRBJ2-1
clone size: many
CDR3 protein: CASSHYGAGSDEQFF
CDR3 DNA: TGTGCCAGCAGTCACTACGGGGCAGGGAGCGATGAGCAGTTCTTC

V gene: TRBV19
D gene: TRBD1
J gene: TRBJ1-1
clone size: -
CDR3 protein: CASVQGVQNTEAFF
CDR3 DNA: TGTGCCAGTGTGCAGGGGGTCCAGAACACTGAAGCTTTCTTT

V gene: TRBV4-1
D gene: -
J gene: TRBJ1-1
clone size: many
CDR3 protein: CASSQEAHTEAFF
CDR3 DNA: TGCGCCAGCAGCCAAGAGGCGCACACTGAAGCTTTCTTT

V gene: TRBV28
D gene: -
J gene: TRBJ1-5
clone size: many
CDR3 protein: CASTRDSPLANQPQHF
CDR3 DNA: TGTGCCAGCACCAGAGACAGCCCGCTCGCAAATCAGCCCCAGCATTTT

V gene: TRBV20-1
D gene: TRBD2
J gene: TRBJ2-7
clone size: many
CDR3 protein: CSLTGGGNSYEQYF
CDR3 DNA: TGCAGTCTCACTGGGGGGGGGAACTCCTACGAGCAGTACTTC

V gene: TRBV19
D gene: TRBD1
J gene: TRBJ1-2
clone size: -
CDR3 protein: CASHRGSLSNYGYTF
CDR3 DNA: TGTGCCAGTCACAGGGGGTCTCTCTCTAACTATGGCTACACCTTC

V gene: TRBV15
D gene: -
J gene: TRBJ1-2
clone size: -
CDR3 protein: CATSREGYGGYTF
CDR3 DNA: TGTGCCACCAGCAGAGAGGGTTATGGTGGCTACACCTTC

V gene: TRBV2
D gene: -
J gene: TRBJ1-2
clone size: many
CDR3 protein: CASSEYRGIDGYTF
CDR3 DNA: TGTGCCAGCAGTGAATATAGGGGGATTGATGGCTACACCTTC

V gene: TRBV20-1
D gene: -
J gene: TRBJ2-7
clone size: many
CDR3 protein: CSARDLAGAYAYEQYF
CDR3 DNA: TGCAGTGCTAGAGATTTGGCAGGGGCCTACGCCTACGAGCAGTACTTC